The rows below give T cell receptor beta chains drawn from one sample of a study of blood T cell repertoires in COVID-19. Method: immunoSEQ multiplex PCR; TCRdb's copy keeps in-frame clones and lacks some. The table has more than 150,000 clones, around 81% seen once. The sequencing input was peripheral blood. Receptor source: a woman of 80 years or more with COVID-19, enrolled during active disease. The CDR3 runs from the conserved cysteine through the conserved F or W. Clone size is given for some rows only: seen once, a few or many times, or a class if the clone is expanded.

clone_size	v_call	j_call	cdr3_aa
few	TRBV6-2/TRBV6-3	TRBJ1-5	CASSYSMGHGDQPQHF
-	TRBV7-9	TRBJ2-7	CASSLVAGGRDEQYF
many	TRBV7-9	TRBJ2-7	CASSLLEGHKYF
-	TRBV7-9	TRBJ1-2	CASSLGRGQDYGYTF
few	TRBV4-2	TRBJ2-7	CASSERLAGIYEQYF
-	TRBV11-3	TRBJ2-3	CASSLGRQGAGDTQYF
-	TRBV5-8	TRBJ2-7	CASSGGTSGTILEQYF
-	TRBV5-1	TRBJ2-5	CASSFQGSWVQETQYF
-	TRBV28	TRBJ2-3	CASSSQTDTQYF
-	TRBV7-9	TRBJ2-2	CASRRAGGTTGELFF
-	TRBV2	TRBJ2-4	CASISGTGGNIQYF
-	TRBV6-4	TRBJ1-1	CASSPEENTEAFF
-	TRBV27	TRBJ1-1	CASSPLGAPMNTEAFF
-	TRBV2	TRBJ2-4	CASSPGTEDRIQYF
-	TRBV14	TRBJ1-3	CASSQDWGGNTIYF
-	TRBV4-2	TRBJ2-5	CASSQGTVQETQYF
-	TRBV3-1/TRBV3-2	TRBJ2-3	CASSHQAQDRGKDTQYF
-	TRBV28	TRBJ1-3	CASSLYLYGGAGSSGNTIYF
-	TRBV5-1	TRBJ1-4	CASSLADRDNEKLFF
few	TRBV19	TRBJ1-1	CASSIQPGLNTEAFF
-	TRBV4-1	TRBJ1-1	CASSQVGAAFF
-	TRBV5-8	TRBJ1-5	CASSPGQFNQPQHF
-	TRBV2	TRBJ1-3	CASSKIISGNTIYF
once	TRBV28	TRBJ1-1	CASTWERSRDTEAFF
-	TRBV11-3	TRBJ1-2	CASSLPGGIYGYTF
-	TRBV7-2	TRBJ2-1	CASSLSGLAFNEQFF
-	TRBV7-2	TRBJ1-4	CASSLVVGNELFF
-	TRBV7-3	TRBJ2-2	CASSPLTGGIIGELFF
-	TRBV28	TRBJ1-6	CASSLWGGDRGNSPLHF
-	TRBV6-5	TRBJ2-1	CASIQAGGSYNEQFF
-	TRBV27	TRBJ2-7	CASSFKGHPTYEQYF
-	TRBV21-1	TRBJ2-2	CASSKALGATIVPGELFF
-	TRBV7-8	TRBJ2-5	CASSSQTGIDETQYF
-	TRBV19	TRBJ1-1	CASSTNMNTEAFF
-	TRBV6-6	TRBJ1-2	CASSPQVDYGYTF
-	TRBV27	TRBJ1-1	CASSFQGAPTEAFF
-	TRBV7-8	TRBJ2-1	CASRLSGVRYNEQFF
-	TRBV6-2/TRBV6-3	TRBJ1-4	CASSRDRTGEKLFF
-	TRBV29-1	TRBJ1-2	CSAGQSDGYTF
many	TRBV4-1	TRBJ2-7	CASSPQGHEQYF
-	TRBV19	TRBJ2-3	CASNWEVAGGSDTQYF
-	TRBV29-1	TRBJ2-7	CSVVDAGGEQYF
-	TRBV7-2	TRBJ1-2	CASRFTTGGWYTF
-	TRBV4-1	TRBJ2-1	CASSQVGGREGNEQFF
-	TRBV6-5	TRBJ1-6	CATRDRGGYNSPLHF
few	TRBV5-5	TRBJ1-6	CASSSLTGDSPLHF